This T cell receptor (beta chain) was identified in a study of blood T cells in healthy people across ages (dated by TCRdb to 2013 to 2016). In terms of the full investigation: In model experiments, template switching captured roughly one uniquely barcoded TCR beta cDNA molecule for every two T cells. The donors were divided into four age groups: young (average around 16 years), middle-aged (approximately 42), aged (approximately 64) and long-lived (approximately 74). The study measured age-related changes in TCR beta repertoire diversity using deep sequencing normalized with unique cDNA molecular identifiers. Using the same blood draw, the study looked at two additional independent replicas of 1 million unique cDNA reads for two donors, one aged 18 to 30 and the other aged 80 or older.

What the study reported, not specific to this receptor: Observed TCR beta diversity per million T cells fell roughly linearly with age, and a significant reduction was already apparent by age around 44. Total diversity estimates from one million sequenced T cells were considered lower bounds and underestimates. The CMV infection status of donors was not known, potentially confounding age-related changes in expanded clonotypes. A strong correlation was found between observed TCR beta diversity and the percentage of naive T cells measured by flow cytometry. Bulk unsorted PBMC profiling prevented conclusive comparison of naive and antigen-experienced compartments. Compared with the aged group, the long-lived group had more naive CD4+ T cells, fewer expanded clones and increased TCR diversity, suggesting age selection.

The germline V gene provides CDR1 SGHTA and CDR2 FQGNSA. The cysteine opens and the phenylalanine closes a CDR3 of 18 amino acids. CDR3 DNA only is kept here, 54 bases in frame from base 1. From V the trimming removes 8 bases and from J it removes 2 bases, while the gene matches leave 18 bases of the junction unaccounted for. The donors were under 40 Caucasian individuals from Russia, aged roughly 6 to 100 years, who were systemically healthy. Approximately 9 milliliters of peripheral blood were collected from each donor into EDTA-treated Vacutainer tubes. Ficoll-Paque density-gradient centrifugation was used to isolate PBMCs, with at least 6.5 million per sample. Total RNA was extracted from PBMCs with Trizol reagent, with at least 5.5 micrograms obtained per sample. The percentages of naive CD45RAhigh/CD27high T cells were determined by flow cytometry on a PBMC aliquot from every donor. Libraries were prepared through 5' RACE. Sequencing took place on an Illumina HiSeq 2500. A second PCR of about 6 to 11 cycles was run with a J-beta primer mix and a sample-barcoded 5' primer. A template-switch 5' adaptor carrying 12 random nucleotides introduced a unique molecular identifier onto each TCR beta cDNA molecule. Each sample yielded at least 2.5 million CDR3-containing paired-end reads. First-strand cDNA synthesis was performed from all RNA using the Mint cDNA synthesis kit, with priming by a TRBC-specific oligonucleotide. All cDNA was treated with uracil-DNA glycosylase and then went through a first 18-cycle PCR with the universal primers M1SS and BC2_uni_R. Per the authors' processing: For normalization, 1 million high-quality reads were randomly selected from each sample, with every read carrying a distinct molecular identifier. Reads with shared molecular identifiers were discarded instead of being binned into consensus sequences. MiTCR, with a Q25 quality threshold and the strictest error-elimination algorithm, was used for CDR3 identification, clonotype clustering and error correction. A nonparametric unseen species model with Euler transformation was used to estimate a lower bound on total TCR beta diversity. TCRdb itself trimmed the public reads at Q25 with fastp, ran MiXCR and retained productive beta chains. Entries are consolidated by CDR3 protein sequence, retaining the most common genes and DNA. The V and J calls, along with clone size, are taken from TCRdb and not from the paper's own processing. The sample data list about 930,000 distinct CDR3 sequences, and just under 30% of these were observed just once. The leading ten clones occupy roughly a tenth of the sample.

With respect to this clonotype: What antigen it recognizes has not been identified. Nothing much larger sits one base from this clone, and base qualities are not available.

The sample also formed part of further work on T cells of mothers and their children. That second report states: Donors were nine systemically healthy Caucasian individuals: three mothers and their six children. cDNA synthesis consumed the entire amount of extracted RNA, loaded at around 1.5 ug RNA in each 15 ul reaction. In the second PCR, sample barcodes and 2-4 random nucleotides were introduced via the M1S primer. Over 9.5 million TCR beta CDR3 reads came from each mother, compared with approximately 2.8 million reads from each child. Thymic selection shapes the output of TCR recombination in a similar way in related and unrelated pairs, and inherited differences have a minor effect. Normalized repertoire overlap was always slightly but never significantly higher in related than unrelated mother-child pairs. Persistent microchimeric T cell clones were not detected, at a sensitivity of 85 to 100 clones per million clonotypes. The study used deep NGS to compare TCR beta repertoires of mothers and children, seeking features distinguishing related mother-child pairs from unrelated individuals. On average, the children were roughly 11 +/- 4 years old, while the mothers were around 42 +/- 4 years old. After adapter ligation was performed with NEBNext reagents, the libraries were sequenced on an Illumina HiSeq 2000 with 100+100 nt paired-end reads. To prevent cross-contamination, the mother and child libraries were prepared one month apart and sequenced in separate runs. Between roughly 450,000 and 2,000,000 distinct TCR beta clonotypes were identified per donor. Naive TCR beta clonotypes were estimated from low-frequency clonotypes matched to each donor's FACS-determined naive share, without sorting.

Sequenced sample: blood. The clonotype was recovered from a woman in her 40s in good health. The chain is encoded by TRBV7-2 joined to TRBJ2-3; TRBD2 lines up with 8 middle nucleotides. The nucleotide sequence reads as follows: TGTGCCAGCGACAACCCCACTAGGGGCGGGGGGAACACAGATACGCAGTATTTT. It encodes CASDNPTRGGGNTDTQYF. The reference TRBV7-2 and TRBJ2-3 proteins fill in what lies around the CDR3, so the full variable domain reads GAGVSQSPSNKVTEKGKDVELRCDPISGHTALYWYRQSLGQGLEFLIYFQGNSAPDKSGLPSDRFSAERTGGSVSTLTIQRTQQEDSAVYLCASDNPTRGGGNTDTQYFGPGTRLTVL.